This record looks at one T cell receptor beta chain sequence and its context. This clonotype was observed a handful of times. This clone's antigen is unknown. No base qualities exist here, and no much larger clone lies one base off it. To demonstrate the VDJtools post-analysis software, the study profiled TCR beta repertoires from the peripheral blood of 13 young patients with multiple sclerosis. The multiple sclerosis patients were children and adolescents ranging in age from about 6 to 16 years. Libraries were built with PCR. Sequencer: Illumina HiSeq 2500. To reduce PCR and sequencing biases, unique molecular identifiers were incorporated into the TCR beta cDNA libraries. Roughly 0.5 million cDNA molecules were obtained per 1 to 10 million input T cells, so each molecule approximated one T cell. The patient libraries were prepared and sequenced with the same protocol used for the earlier healthy control dataset. Within a given batch, samples were prepared together, multiplexed and sequenced on the same HiSeq lane. The authors' analysis ran thus. MIGEC was used to process the raw barcoded reads, and molecular identifier groups with only a single read were discarded before consensus assembly and CDR3 extraction. VDJtools was used for post-analysis of the clonotype tables, and diversity was normalized by down-sampling every dataset to the size of the smallest sample. Repertoire overlap clustering matched CDR3 amino acid but not nucleotide sequences to correct batch-related cross-sample contamination. TCRdb redid the processing of the public reads, applying fastp at Q25 and MiXCR, and retained in-frame beta chains. Identical CDR3 proteins give one entry, which carries the most common genes and DNA. V and J calls and clone size were set by TCRdb, not the authors. This sample is represented by roughly 870,000 distinct CDR3 sequences; roughly 50% of them were singletons. Approximately 4.4% of the sample belongs to the ten largest clones.

V loses 2 bases of germline sequence and J loses 5 bases, and the interval between the two ends is 12 bases. From its cysteine to its phenylalanine, the CDR3 spans 14 amino acids. Here the CDR3 DNA is all that survives: 42 bases in frame from base 1. CDR1 and CDR2 are drawn from the germline V gene: KGHSH, LQKENI. The data belong to a study of post-analysis software for immune sequencing data (dated by TCRdb to the mid-2010s). The study in broad terms: Recorded disease courses included relapsing-remitting, secondary progressive and progressive-relapsing multiple sclerosis, with some patients lacking subtype annotation. The patient repertoires were set against under 13 previously published healthy control repertoires from donors whose ages ranged from roughly 6 to 27 years. A subset of samples was prepared in parallel using single-end sample barcoding, then pooled and co-amplified after Illumina adapter ligation. Study-wide findings and limitations: Significantly higher frequencies in patients than in controls were found for five or six TRBV segments, including TRBV5-6, TRBV5-1 and TRBV20-1. The multiple sclerosis patient group was slightly younger than the control group. Direct clustering with F measure revealed strong co-clustering of samples prepared in the same batch, which led to a batch-effect correction. Significantly lower normalized Chao1 diversity was found in multiple sclerosis patients than in controls, suggesting substantial peripheral T-cell clonal expansion.

The sequencing sample was made of blood. The clonotype was recovered from a girl between 10 and 17 years old with multiple sclerosis. The rearranged chain carries TRBV18 and TRBJ2-5; TRBD1 could be the D gene, as 5 bases match. The base sequence is TGTGCCAGCTCACCAATCGCGAAGGGGGAGACCCAGTACTTC. It translates to CASSPIAKGETQYF.